The TCR beta chain under discussion was sequenced for a study of blood T cell repertoires in COVID-19. Here immunoSEQ multiplex PCR was the method, and the copy in TCRdb shows in-frame clones only, minus some. The profile shows 250,000 to 350,000 clones, approximately 86% of them singletons. The CDR3 contains 14 residues. From germline, CDR1 is SGHAT and CDR2 FQNNGV. Trimming cost V 4 bases and J 3 bases, with 12 bases left between them. The sample holds one count of this clone. The chain is built from TRBV11-2 and TRBJ1-2, with D hard to call. Material: peripheral blood. This clonotype was obtained from a man aged 18 to 30 with active or convalescent COVID-19. The CDR3 loop reads CASSSPGKDYGYTF. For the CDR3, the DNA is TGTGCCAGCAGCTCGCCCGGGAAAGACTATGGCTACACCTTC.